The 30 T cell receptor beta chains below were found in one sample sequenced in a study of Tregs in tolerant kidney transplant recipients. Repertoires were generated with immunoSEQ multiplex PCR, while TCRdb's copy carries only in-frame clones and drops some. The table counts about 6,300 clones; 5.5% to 6.5% lies in the top ten. Related graft donors supplied nonmyeloablative bone marrow transplants, and mixed chimerism was transient. The source was CD4+ T cells from blood (PBMCs), collected 6 months after the transplant. These receptors all stem from a human patient who received a combined kidney and bone marrow transplant. Some T cells may originate from the graft donor.

Details on this clone: The read stops 3 residues short of the end of the CDR3; the missing end is completed from the germline J gene. The gene calls are TRBV19 and TRBJ2-1; 12 bases line up with TRBD2. The germline V gene encodes CDR1 LNHDA and CDR2 SQIVND (reference sequence). This CDR3 is 15 amino acids long. V was pared by 5 bases and J by 8 bases, with 7 bases of the junction left unmatched. The chain's CDR3 is CASSPLAGGPYEQFF. The covered CDR3 bases are TGTGCCAGTAGTCCTCTAGCGGGAGGGCCTTATGAG. Based on the CDR3 plus reference TRBV19 and TRBJ2-1, the full variable domain is DGGITQSPKYLFRKEGQNVTLSCEQNLNHDAMYWYRQDPGQGLRLIYYSQIVNDFQKGDIAEGYSVSREKKESFPLTVTSAQKNPTAFYLCASSPLAGGPYEQFFGPGTRLTVL.

A word on this clone: The missing CDR3 end, 3 residues past where the read stops, is filled in from the germline J gene. The chain is built from TRBV7-2 and TRBJ2-7; D unclear. This CDR3 has 14 residues. From germline, CDR1 is SGHTA and CDR2 FQGNSA. V lost 5 bases, J lost 6 bases, and 17 bases lay in between. CDR3 DNA (partial): TGTGCCAGCAGCGCAGACAACTGGAAAGGCGAG. Translation: CASSADNWKGE. The whole CDR3 region reads CASSADNWKGEQYF.

To note about this clone: The read ends 3 residues before the CDR3 terminus; that terminus is restored from the germline J gene. The V and J genes are TRBV5-6 and TRBJ1-5, with no clear D. Germline loops: CDR1 SGHDT, CDR2 YYEEEE. The CDR3 is 14 amino acids. The V gene lost 5 bases and the J gene lost 9 bases, with 18 bases spanning the gap. The CDR3 region is CASRRSSYDGPQHF. The CDR3 DNA, read in part, is TGTGCCAGCAGACGATCCAGTTATGATGGGCCC. The full variable domain, with the rest looked up from reference TRBV5-6 and TRBJ1-5, is DAGVTQSPTHLIKTRGQQVTLRCSPKSGHDTVSWYQQALGQGPQFIFQYYEEEERQRGNFPDRFSGHQFPNYSSELNVNALLLGDSALYLCASRRSSYDGPQHFGDGTRLSIL.

A note on this clone: The read halts 3 residues ahead of the CDR3 end, with the missing end drawn from the germline J gene. The chain employs TRBV20-1 and TRBJ2-5, with a tentative D call TRBD1 (5 bases). This CDR3 has 11 residues. The germline CDR1 and CDR2 sequences are DFQATT and SNEGSKA (reference sequence). V lost 6 bases, J lost 5 bases, and 10 bases lay in between. This CDR3 is CSAPGWETQYF. The sequenced part of the CDR3 DNA is TGCAGTGCCCCAGGGTGGGAGACC.

Notes on this clone: The read terminates 3 residues ahead of where the CDR3 ends, so the germline J gene completes it. The chain employs TRBV20-1 and TRBJ2-1, with 7 bases that match TRBD2. Germline V CDR1 and CDR2: DFQATT, SNEGSKA (reference sequence). J was trimmed by 8 bases and V by 3 bases; bases with no gene match: 10. The CDR3 extends over 14 amino acids. The CDR3 here is CSASSRTRVYEQFF. The CDR3 bases that were read are TGCAGTGCTAGTTCCAGGACTAGGGTCTATGAG.

This clone shows up as medium-sized by frequency. Coverage ceases 3 residues before the CDR3 finishes, and the germline J gene fills in the end. V and J are TRBV7-6 and TRBJ1-4; D ambiguous. This CDR3 has 16 amino acids. Germline V gene lookup returns CDR1 SGHVS and CDR2 FNYEAQ. V lost 1 base and J 8 bases, leaving 17 bases between the germline ends. The CDR3 bases that were read are TGTGCCAGCAGCTTAGTTGGCGGCTCGGCTGCCGAAAAA. Residues: CASSLVGGSAAEK. The full CDR3 protein reads CASSLVGGSAAEKLFF.

Concerning this clone itself: Coverage ceases 3 residues before the CDR3 finishes, and the germline J gene fills in the end. The V and J genes are TRBV6-2 or TRBV6-3 and TRBJ1-1; unclear D gene. Per germline, CDR1 MNHEY and CDR2 SVGEGT. Deletions cut 10 bases from V and 5 bases from J, with 11 bases between. The CDR3 spans 11 residues. The CDR3 is CATRGRTEAFF. The CDR3 DNA, read in part, is TGTGCCACCCGGGGAAGGACTGAA.

Concerning this clone: The read ends 3 residues before the CDR3 terminus; that terminus is restored from the germline J gene. The V and J genes are TRBV7-9 and TRBJ2-1; TRBD2 might be the D (6 bases). V gave up 3 bases and J gave up 0 bases, with 9 bases separating them. The CDR3 runs to 15 residues. Per germline, CDR1 SEHNR and CDR2 FQNEAQ (reference sequence). Incomplete CDR3 DNA: TGTGCCAGCAGCTTCACGGGACTCTCCTACAATGAG. It specifies CASSFTGLSYNE. The whole CDR3 protein is CASSFTGLSYNEQFF. The variable domain in full, with the rest retrieved from reference TRBV7-9 and TRBJ2-1, is DTGVSQNPRHKITKRGQNVTFRCDPISEHNRLYWYRQTLGQGPEFLTYFQNEAQLEKSRLLSDRFSAERPKGSFSTLEIQRTEQGDSAMYLCASSFTGLSYNEQFFGPGTRLTVL.

Details on this clone: The read ends 3 residues early relative to the CDR3; the germline J gene fills the gap. The chain recombines TRBV20-1 with TRBJ2-3; D might be TRBD1 (5 bases). There are 10 residues in the CDR3. Trimming stripped 4 bases from V and 8 bases from J, with 7 bases between. Germline lookup yields CDR1 DFQATT and CDR2 SNEGSKA (reference sequence). The covered CDR3 bases are TGCAGTGCTAAAAGGGGTACG. Translating it yields CSAKRGT. The CDR3 in its entirety is CSAKRGTQYF.

The CDR3 is CASTARGRGYEQYF. The sequenced CDR3 bases are TGTGCCAGTACCGCTCGGGGCAGGGGCTACGAG. The chain couples TRBV19 to TRBJ2-7; maybe TRBD1 (6 bases). Read sequence stops 3 residues before the CDR3 end, and the germline J gene provides the missing end. Trimming took 7 bases from V and 3 from J, leaving 16 bases between them. The length of the CDR3 is 14 residues. CDR1 is LNHDA, CDR2 SQIVND, per germline (reference sequence).

A word on this clone: The read falls 3 residues short of the CDR3 end, and the missing part is taken from the germline J gene. The chain uses TRBV20-1 and TRBJ2-7; TRBD2 matches at 14 bases. Losses at the gene ends were 0 bases for V and 4 bases for J; bases not matched to a gene: 5. Germline CDR1 reads DFQATT; CDR2 reads SNEGSKA (reference sequence). The CDR3 extends over 16 amino acids. The sequenced part of the CDR3 DNA is TGCAGTGCTAGAGATGGGACTAGCGGGAGTAATTACGAG. Amino acid sequence: CSARDGTSGSNYE. The whole CDR3 is CSARDGTSGSNYEQYF.

Concerning this clone: The DNA ends 3 residues before the CDR3 does, and the rest of the CDR3 is filled in from the germline J gene. The rearrangement joins TRBV28 to TRBJ1-5, with D possibly matching TRBD1 (6 bases). The CDR3 spans 17 residues. Germline V gene sequence: CDR1 MDHEN, CDR2 SYDVKM. Trimming took 3 bases from V and 1 from J, leaving 16 bases between them. The DNA read from the CDR3 is TGTGCCAGCAGTTTTTATGGTCGGCAGGGGAGCAATCAGCCC. Amino acids: CASSFYGRQGSNQP. The full CDR3 is CASSFYGRQGSNQPQHF.

As regards this clone: The read terminates 3 residues ahead of where the CDR3 ends, so the germline J gene completes it. The chain uses TRBV20-1 and TRBJ2-1, with D perhaps matching TRBD1 or TRBD2 (5 bases each). The ends were cut back, 1 base at V and 8 bases at J, with 6 bases in the middle. Germline CDR1 is DFQATT and CDR2 is SNEGSKA (reference sequence). The CDR3 has 11 residues. Incomplete CDR3 DNA: TGCAGTGCTAGAGGAGGGGATGAG. This codes for CSARGGDE. The whole CDR3 sequence reads CSARGGDEQFF.

This clone registers medium-sized by frequency. CDR3 DNA (partial): TGCAGCGTCAACCCCGGGACAGGGGCCGGGGAG. This translates into CSVNPGTGAGE. The CDR3 in full is CSVNPGTGAGELFF. The chain recombines TRBV29-1 with TRBJ2-2; 10 nucleotides align to TRBD1. The read terminates 3 residues ahead of where the CDR3 ends, so the germline J gene completes it. The CDR3 runs to 14 residues. Losses at the gene ends were 6 bases for V and 6 bases for J; bases not matched to a gene: 7. From germline, CDR1 is SQVTM and CDR2 ANQGSEA.

A word on this clone: The read terminates 3 residues ahead of where the CDR3 ends, so the germline J gene completes it. V gene TRBV2 combines with J gene TRBJ2-2, with 13 bases that match TRBD2. V dropped 7 bases and J dropped 5; count of bases not matched to a gene: 10. The CDR3 extends over 17 amino acids. The germline gives CDR1 SNHLY, CDR2 FYNNEI. The DNA read from the CDR3 is TGTGCCAGCAAACCACTAGCGGGAGGGCCAATAACCGGGGAG. This codes for CASKPLAGGPITGE. The full CDR3 protein is CASKPLAGGPITGELFF.

Notes on this clone: The read gets to within 3 residues of the CDR3 end, and the germline J gene fills in the rest. This chain joins TRBV30 and TRBJ1-2; 9 bases are a match to TRBD1. There are 12 residues in the CDR3. The germline V gene has CDR1 GTSNPN and CDR2 SVGIG (reference sequence). CDR3 amino acids: CAWGGQGSGYTF. CDR3 DNA (partial): TGTGCCTGGGGGGGACAGGGCAGCGGC.

Comments on this clone: The CDR3 end is not reached by the read, which stops 3 residues before it; the germline J gene fills it in. The chain recombines TRBV5-1 with TRBJ2-5, with D possibly TRBD1 on 5 matching bases. Trimming cost V 4 bases and J 4 bases, with 11 bases left between them. The V gene's germline CDR1 is SGHRS and CDR2 YFSETQ. This CDR3 comprises 13 residues. CDR3 bases read: TGCGCCAGCAGCCCAGGGTTTCGAGAGACC. It translates to CASSPGFRET. The entire CDR3 sequence reads CASSPGFRETQYF.

Of note for this clone: The read ends 3 residues early relative to the CDR3; the germline J gene fills the gap. V gene TRBV19 combines with J gene TRBJ2-3; 9 nucleotides agree with TRBD1. CDR1 and CDR2 (germline): LNHDA, SQIVND (reference sequence). V was pared by 6 bases and J by 3 bases, with 7 bases of the junction left unmatched. The CDR3 consists of 15 residues. The CDR3 DNA, read in part, is TGTGCCAGTAGCTTAGAGGGGACAGGGACAGATACG. Its protein is CASSLEGTGTDT. The full CDR3 is CASSLEGTGTDTQYF.

This clone is identified as medium-sized from frequency. The read falls 3 residues short of the CDR3 end, and the missing part is taken from the germline J gene. The V and J genes are TRBV19 and TRBJ2-2, with D hard to call. V was pared by 8 bases and J by 6 bases, with 13 bases between. This CDR3 comprises 13 residues. The V gene's germline CDR1 is LNHDA and CDR2 SQIVND (reference sequence). CDR3 loop: CASRPRQAGELFF. CDR3 bases read: TGTGCCAGTCGACCCCGGCAGGCCGGGGAG.

About this clone itself: The missing CDR3 end, 3 residues past where the read stops, is filled in from the germline J gene. The V gene is TRBV20-1, the J gene TRBJ2-1; D not certain. The germline V gene encodes CDR1 DFQATT and CDR2 SNEGSKA (reference sequence). V lost 3 bases to trimming and J lost 3 bases, with 15 bases between them. The CDR3 is 15 amino acids. CDR3 in amino acids: CSASSLRRIYNEQFF. The DNA read from the CDR3 is TGCAGTGCTAGTTCCCTCCGGCGGATCTACAATGAG.

To note about this clone: The read terminates 3 residues before the CDR3 end, so the remaining end is supplied by the germline J gene. The gene calls are TRBV18 and TRBJ2-1; 7 positions match TRBD1. The CDR3 totals 16 residues. The ends lost 3 bases at V and 0 bases at J; junction bases unmatched: 5. Germline assignment: CDR1 KGHSH and CDR2 LQKENI. The CDR3 DNA, read in part, is TGTGCCAGCTCACCTCAGACAGGGAGCTCCTACAATGAG. Its protein is CASSPQTGSSYNE. The complete CDR3 protein is CASSPQTGSSYNEQFF.

Points on this clone: The read ends 3 residues shy of where the CDR3 ends; the end is completed using the germline J gene. This chain uses TRBV19 with TRBJ2-1, with 7 bases identical to TRBD2. From germline, CDR1 is LNHDA and CDR2 SQIVND (reference sequence). The CDR3 is 14 residues long. Trimming took 5 bases from V and 8 from J; bases not matched to a gene: 9. CDR3 protein: CASSPLRLADEQFF. CDR3 DNA, as far as it was read: TGTGCCAGTAGTCCCCTGAGACTAGCAGATGAG.

About this clone: The CDR3 is cut off 3 residues early in the read; its end comes from the germline J gene. V and J are TRBV20-1 and TRBJ1-5; D gene ambiguous. The ends were cut back, 8 bases at V and 0 bases at J, with 11 bases in the middle. CDR1 is DFQATT, CDR2 SNEGSKA, per germline (reference sequence). The CDR3 extends over 13 amino acids. CDR3 DNA (partial): TGCAGTACTCAGGATGATAGCAATCAGCCC. Its translation is CSTQDDSNQP. The CDR3 reads in full as CSTQDDSNQPQHF.

Regarding this clone: The read halts 3 residues ahead of the CDR3 end, with the missing end drawn from the germline J gene. The gene calls are TRBV28 and TRBJ2-7; TRBD2 aligns across 12 bases. J gave up 5 bases and V 6 bases, and 5 bases lay outside the gene matches. CDR3 size: 14 residues. CDR1 MDHEN and CDR2 SYDVKM come from the germline V gene. CDR3 loop: CASRSGLAGNEQYF. The CDR3 bases that were read are TGTGCCAGCAGAAGCGGACTAGCGGGAAACGAG.

This clone counts as medium-sized by frequency. The CDR3 is CASSLGGAGANVLTF. CDR3 bases read: TGTGCCAGCAGCTTAGGTGGGGCGGGGGCCAACGTC. The chain couples TRBV7-3 to TRBJ2-6; perhaps TRBD1 as D (5 bases). The missing CDR3 end, 3 residues past where the read stops, is filled in from the germline J gene. CDR1 is SGHTA and CDR2 is FQGTGA in the germline V gene. This CDR3 is built from 15 residues. Trimming stripped 2 bases from V and 4 bases from J, with 9 bases between.

For this clone: The read finishes 3 residues shy of the CDR3 end, and the germline J gene is used to complete it. Other DNA sequences in this sample translate to the same CDR3. The V gene is TRBV7-9, the J gene TRBJ2-2, with 10 bases matching TRBD2. This CDR3 comprises 14 residues. The V segment lost 3 bases and the J segment 6 bases; nucleotides outside the gene matches: 1. The germline CDR1 and CDR2 sequences are SEHNR and FQNEAQ (reference sequence). The CDR3 sequence: CASSFLAGAGELFF. CDR3 bases read: TGTGCCAGCAGCTTTCTAGCGGGAGCCGGGGAG. Filled out from reference TRBV7-9 and TRBJ2-2, the complete variable domain reads DTGVSQNPRHKITKRGQNVTFRCDPISEHNRLYWYRQTLGQGPEFLTYFQNEAQLEKSRLLSDRFSAERPKGSFSTLEIQRTEQGDSAMYLCASSFLAGAGELFFGEGSRLTVL.

As regards this clone: The read gets to within 3 residues of the CDR3 end, and the germline J gene fills in the rest. The chain combines TRBV12-3 or TRBV12-4 with TRBJ2-2; 8 nucleotides align to TRBD1. V lost 2 bases to trimming and J lost 7 bases; unmatched junction nucleotides: 12. The CDR3 totals 17 residues. CDR3 loop: CASSLFSGTGRGGELFF. The CDR3 DNA, read in part, is TGTGCCAGCAGTTTATTCTCCGGGACAGGACGGGGCGGGGAG.

To note about this clone: The read finishes 3 residues shy of the CDR3 end, and the germline J gene is used to complete it. The rearrangement joins TRBV3-1 (or the pseudogene TRBV3-2) to TRBJ2-7; D ambiguous. V was shortened by 5 bases and J by 2 bases, with 4 bases between the two germline ends. Germline CDR1 is LGHDT and CDR2 is YNNKEL (reference sequence). The CDR3 length is 11 residues. CDR3 bases read: TGTGCCAGCAGCTCAACCTACGAG. Its translation: CASSSTYE. The whole CDR3 protein reads CASSSTYEQYF.

Considering frequency, this clone is medium-sized (0.01 to 0.1%). Read data end 3 residues before the CDR3 end; the end is taken from the germline J gene. The chain has TRBV4-2 and TRBJ1-1; possibly TRBD1 for D (6 bases). Trimming took off 3 bases at V and 1 base at J, with 9 bases between the two ends. CDR3 length: 14 residues. Germline V gene sequence: CDR1 LGHNA, CDR2 YNFKEQ. The CDR3 bases that were read are TGTGCCAGCAGCCATTCGACAGGGAACACTGAA. Translated, it gives CASSHSTGNTE. Given in full, the CDR3 is CASSHSTGNTEAFF.

This clone registers medium-sized (0.01 to 0.1%) by frequency. Sequencing ends 3 residues short of the CDR3 end; the germline J gene provides the rest. The rearrangement links TRBV29-1 to TRBJ2-7; a possible D gene is TRBD1 (5 bases). This CDR3 is 12 amino acids long. In germline, CDR1 is SQVTM, CDR2 ANQGSEA. Trimming pared 7 bases from V and 2 bases from J, leaving 12 bases between. The CDR3 loop is CSAADSTYEQYF. The CDR3 DNA, read in part, is TGCAGCGCCGCTGACAGCACCTACGAG.